Given below is one T cell receptor (beta chain) in context. Its antigen is unknown. This CDR3 region has 16 residues. The V and J ends lost 3 bases and 2 bases respectively, with 11 bases between them. Looked up from germline, CDR1 is KGHSH and CDR2 is LQKENI. Researchers ran the PCR with 60 Vbeta and 13 Jbeta primers. Profiling relied on immunoSEQ multiplex PCR, and the TCRdb table lists in-frame clones only, not all of them. The sample consists of 60,000 or so clones, roughly 77% of them appearing once. This sample is drawn from a study of cytomegalovirus exposure and HLA in healthy donors. Study findings and constraints: Cytomegalovirus-associated TCR beta chains were listed, numbering some 180.

The chain employs TRBV18 and TRBJ1-6, with D hard to call. Sample: PBMCs. This clonotype was obtained from a woman in her 40s in good health and CMV-seropositive. The CDR3 DNA sequence: TGTGCCAGCTCACCGAGGAGCACCACCTATAATTCACCCCTCCACTTT. This translates into CASSPRSTTYNSPLHF.